The source of this T cell receptor (beta chain) is a study of cytomegalovirus exposure and HLA in healthy donors. Study-wide findings and caveats: Altogether, 164 TCR beta chains were recorded as cytomegalovirus-associated. It was confirmed in vitro that a few of the CMV-associated chains were specific for CMV antigens.

In regard to this clone: Its antigen is undetermined.

Both 60 Vbeta primers and 13 Jbeta primers went into the PCR. Sequencing used immunoSEQ multiplex PCR; TCRdb keeps in-frame clones, though not all of them. The data contain some 91,000 clones, over 75% of them singletons. The V end lost 5 bases, the J end lost 1 base, and 10 bases lay between the germline ends. CDR3 length equals 14 residues. Per the germline V gene, CDR1 is SEHNR and CDR2 is FQNEAQ (reference sequence). The material sequenced was PBMCs. This chain links TRBV7-9 with TRBJ2-3; D is possibly TRBD1 (5 bases). This receptor was obtained from a middle-aged man in good health and CMV-seronegative. CDR3 residues: CASSPLTGTDTQYF. The CDR3, as DNA: TGTGCCAGCAGCCCGCTGACAGGCACAGATACGCAGTATTTT.